This is a list of T cell receptor beta chains from one sample in a study of blood T cell repertoires in COVID-19. Data came from immunoSEQ multiplex PCR; TCRdb stores just in-frame clones and leaves some out. The sample lists about 180,000 clones; just over 85% were seen once. Material: PBMCs or T cells enriched from blood (not recorded which). The receptors shown here come from a woman aged 18-30 years who had recovered from COVID-19. CDR3s include the opening cysteine and the closing phenylalanine or tryptophan. The D gene is left open where the match is weak. Rows may omit the clone size; those that give it use once, few, many or a size class.

v_call	clone_size	d_call	j_call	cdr3_nt	cdr3_aa
TRBV30	-	TRBD1	TRBJ2-1	TGTGCCTGGAGTAGGGCCGACAGGGACTCCTACAATGAGCAGTTCTTC	CAWSRADRDSYNEQFF
TRBV7-2	-	-	TRBJ2-3	TGTGCCAGCAGCTCGGTCGCAAACACAGATACGCAGTATTTT	CASSSVANTDTQYF
TRBV7-7	-	-	TRBJ2-7	TGTGCTAGCAGCTTCACCCCAGAAAGCTACGAGCAGTACTTC	CASSFTPESYEQYF
TRBV6-1	once	-	TRBJ1-2	TGTGCCAGCAGTGAGAGCGAGTATGGCTACACCTTC	CASSESEYGYTF
TRBV5-6	-	TRBD1	TRBJ2-5	TGTGCCAGCAGCTTGCCTGGACAGGGAGAGACCCAGTACTTC	CASSLPGQGETQYF
TRBV5-8	once	-	TRBJ1-2	TGTGCCAGCAGCTTGATATCGGGGGAGAATGGCTACACCTTC	CASSLISGENGYTF
TRBV18	-	-	TRBJ1-1	TGTGCCAGCTCACCCGTCGGGGGGGCGCGGGTCACTGAAGCTTTCTTT	CASSPVGGARVTEAFF
TRBV11-2	-	-	TRBJ2-2	TGTGCCAGCAGCGCCAAGACAGGGAACACCGGGGAGCTGTTTTTT	CASSAKTGNTGELFF
TRBV25-1	-	-	TRBJ2-3	TGTGCCAGCAGTGAGCTATATCACACAGATACGCAGTATTTT	CASSELYHTDTQYF
TRBV19	-	TRBD1	TRBJ2-5	TGTGCCAGTAGTCAAGGTGGCAGGGGGGAGACCCAGTACTTC	CASSQGGRGETQYF
TRBV7-9	-	-	TRBJ1-2	TGTGCCAGCAGCTTAGAGGTCGGACAGAACTATGGCTACACCTTC	CASSLEVGQNYGYTF
TRBV4-1	-	TRBD1	TRBJ1-5	TGCGCCAGCAGCCAGGGACAGGGGGTTTTTGAGCCCCAGCATTTT	CASSQGQGVFEPQHF
TRBV6-6	-	-	TRBJ2-5	TGTGCCAGCAATTCGCCTGGGCTTCAAGAGACCCAGTACTTC	CASNSPGLQETQYF
TRBV9	-	-	TRBJ1-5	TGTGCCAGCAGCGTGGGTATTCAGGAAAATCAGCCCCAGCATTTT	CASSVGIQENQPQHF
TRBV7-2	-	-	TRBJ1-2	TGTGCCAGCAGCTTACCGACAGGCGAGGTCTATGGCTACACCTTC	CASSLPTGEVYGYTF
TRBV6-5	-	-	TRBJ1-2	TGTGCCAGCAGTTACTCGACCCGGACAAACTATGGCTACACCTTC	CASSYSTRTNYGYTF
TRBV30	-	TRBD2	TRBJ2-7	TGTGCCTGGAGTCTAGGGAGGGACTACGAGCAGTACTTC	CAWSLGRDYEQYF
TRBV11-2	-	-	TRBJ1-4	TGTGCCAGCAGCTTATGGGGGACATCTAATGAAAAACTGTTTTTT	CASSLWGTSNEKLFF
TRBV6-4	-	TRBD1	TRBJ1-2	TGTGCCAGCAGTGACTCGGGGCCGGACAGGTCCTTTGGCTACACCTTC	CASSDSGPDRSFGYTF
TRBV4-1	-	TRBD1	TRBJ2-6	TGCGCCAGCAGCCGAGACGGGACAGGGGGCGAAACGGCTGGGGCCAACGTCCTGACTTTC	CASSRDGTGGETAGANVLTF
TRBV5-4	-	TRBD1	TRBJ1-1	TGTGCCAGCGGACAGGGGGAGTCTGAAGCTTTCTTT	CASGQGESEAFF
TRBV11-3	-	-	TRBJ2-1	TGTGCCAGCAGCTCGACTAGGAACAATGAGCAGTTCTTC	CASSSTRNNEQFF
TRBV4-3	-	-	TRBJ2-1	TGCGCCAGCAGCCAAGGGGACTCCCGGAACAATGAGCAGTTCTTC	CASSQGDSRNNEQFF
TRBV2	-	TRBD1	TRBJ1-5	TGTGCCAGCAGTCGGGACAGGACAAGCGAGCCCCAGCATTTT	CASSRDRTSEPQHF
TRBV4-1	-	TRBD1	TRBJ2-7	TGCGCCAGCAGCCAAGGACAGGGGGCCTACGAGCAGTACTTC	CASSQGQGAYEQYF
TRBV19	-	-	TRBJ1-5	TGTGCCAGTAGTAGTCCCCCAGGGACATCCTATAGCAATCAGCCCCAGCATTTT	CASSSPPGTSYSNQPQHF
TRBV3-1/TRBV3-2	-	-	TRBJ1-3	TGTGCCAGCAGCCAAGGTCGGGGGGCTGGAAACACCATATATTTT	CASSQGRGAGNTIYF
TRBV2	-	TRBD2	TRBJ2-3	TGTGCCAGCAGTGATTTCCTAGCGGGAGAGACAGATACGCAGTATTTT	CASSDFLAGETDTQYF
TRBV7-6	-	TRBD1	TRBJ2-2	TGTGCCAGCAGCTTAAACAGGGGTTCGAACACCGGGGAGCTGTTTTTT	CASSLNRGSNTGELFF
TRBV6-6	-	TRBD2	TRBJ2-1	TGTGCCAGCAGATCTAGCGGGAGCTCCTACAATGAGCAGTTCTTC	CASRSSGSSYNEQFF
TRBV28	-	-	TRBJ1-5	TGTGCCAGCAGGACTCCGGCTGGCAATCAGCCCCAGCATTTT	CASRTPAGNQPQHF